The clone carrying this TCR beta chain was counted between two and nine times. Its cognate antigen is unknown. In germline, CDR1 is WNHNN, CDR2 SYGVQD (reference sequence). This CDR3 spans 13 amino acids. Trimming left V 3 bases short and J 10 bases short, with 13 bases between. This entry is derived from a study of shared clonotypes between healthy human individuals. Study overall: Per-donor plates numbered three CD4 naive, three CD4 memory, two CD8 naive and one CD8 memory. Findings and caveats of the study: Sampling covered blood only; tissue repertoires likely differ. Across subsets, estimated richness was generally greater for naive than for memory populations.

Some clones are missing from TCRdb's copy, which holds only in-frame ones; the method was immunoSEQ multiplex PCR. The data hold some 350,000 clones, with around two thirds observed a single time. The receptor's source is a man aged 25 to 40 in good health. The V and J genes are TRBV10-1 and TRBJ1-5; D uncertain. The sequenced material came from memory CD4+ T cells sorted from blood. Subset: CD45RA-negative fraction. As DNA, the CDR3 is TGCGCCAGCAGTGACCACAGCAGAGGCCCCCAGCATTTT. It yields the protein CASSDHSRGPQHF.